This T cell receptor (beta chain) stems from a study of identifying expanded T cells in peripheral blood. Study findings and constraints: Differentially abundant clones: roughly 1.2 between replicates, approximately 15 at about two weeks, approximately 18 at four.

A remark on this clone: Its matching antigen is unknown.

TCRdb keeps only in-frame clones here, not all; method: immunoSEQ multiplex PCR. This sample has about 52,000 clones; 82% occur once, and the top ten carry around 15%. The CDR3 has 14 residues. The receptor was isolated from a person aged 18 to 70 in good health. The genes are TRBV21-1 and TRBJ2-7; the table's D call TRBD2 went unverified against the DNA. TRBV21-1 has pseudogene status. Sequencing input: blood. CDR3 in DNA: TGTGCCAGCAGCAAACCGAGCGGGAGTTACGAGCAGTACTTC. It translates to CASSKPSGSYEQYF.